The 15 T cell receptor beta chains listed next were all sequenced from one sample in a study of CD8 T cells in Susac syndrome. Reverse transcription of roughly 0.5 to 1 ug RNA was carried out with random hexamers. Each CDR3 protein gets one entry after TCRdb re-called the immunoSEQ multiplex PCR reads with MiXCR. The table has more than 150,000 distinct CDR3 sequences, approximately 94% seen once. The sample consisted of CD4+ T cells from PBMCs. These receptor sequences come from a human donor with Susac syndrome.

This clonotype was detected only a few times. This chain connects TRBV27 to TRBJ2-7; 7 nucleotides align to TRBD2. Germline loops: CDR1 MNHEY, CDR2 SMNVEV (reference sequence). This CDR3 has 16 residues. With 2 bases clipped from V and 3 bases from J, the junction kept 10 bases outside the gene matches. The DNA of the CDR3 is TGTGCCAGCAGTTTAGGGTTCTCTAGCGGTATCTACGAGCAGTACTTC. Translation gives CASSLGFSSGIYEQYF.

The table lists this clonotype with a count of one. The V call is TRBV6-2 or TRBV6-3, the J call TRBJ2-5; either TRBD1 or TRBD2 may supply D (6 bases each). Germline values: CDR1 MNHEY, CDR2 SVGEGT. V lost 2 bases to trimming and J lost 5 bases, with 15 bases between them. CDR3 length: 15 residues. The CDR3: CASSYLGGGRETQYF. The CDR3 DNA reads as TGTGCCAGCAGTTACCTAGGGGGAGGAAGGGAGACCCAGTACTTC.

This clonotype has only one observation. The genes are TRBV7-2 and TRBJ2-1, with TRBD1 identical over 7 bases. Trimming removed 0 bases from V and 4 bases from J; junction bases left unmatched: 3. From germline, CDR1 is SGHTA and CDR2 FQGNSA. The CDR3 spans 15 residues. The CDR3 sequence is CASSLAPDRYNEQFF. CDR3 nucleotide sequence: TGTGCCAGCAGCTTAGCGCCGGACAGGTACAATGAGCAGTTCTTC.

This sequence joins TRBV7-2 and TRBJ2-2, with D tentatively TRBD2 (6 bases). This CDR3 is built from 14 residues. CDR1 is SGHTA, CDR2 FQGNSA, per germline. Between the trimmed V and J ends, which lost 8 bases and 4 bases, there was a span of 14 bases. The CDR3 loop is CASRRDFRTGELFF. Here the CDR3 DNA reads TGTGCCAGCCGCCGGGACTTTCGCACCGGGGAGCTGTTTTTT.

The chain uses TRBV7-9 and TRBJ2-7; D is unclear. Germline V gives CDR1 SEHNR, CDR2 FQNEAQ (reference sequence). V shed 1 base and J shed 2 bases, with 9 bases lying between them. The CDR3 has 14 amino acids. The CDR3 region is CASSLVEDPYEQYF. DNA of the CDR3: TGTGCCAGCAGCTTAGTAGAGGACCCCTACGAGCAGTACTTC. Based on the CDR3 plus reference TRBV7-9 and TRBJ2-7, the full variable domain is DTGVSQNPRHKITKRGQNVTFRCDPISEHNRLYWYRQTLGQGPEFLTYFQNEAQLEKSRLLSDRFSAERPKGSFSTLEIQRTEQGDSAMYLCASSLVEDPYEQYFGPGTRLTVT.

CDR3 bases: TGTGCCAGCGCTCGGGAGGACGGGCGTTCACCCCTCCACTTT. It encodes CASAREDGRSPLHF. The V call is TRBV3-1, the J call TRBJ1-6; no clear D. In germline, CDR1 is LGHDT, CDR2 YNNKEL (reference sequence). CDR3 length: 14 residues. V lost 8 bases to trimming and J lost 9 bases, with 17 bases between them.

The chain recombines TRBV20-1 with TRBJ1-4; 7 bases agree with TRBD1. This CDR3 is built from 14 residues. The V gene's germline CDR1 is DFQATT and CDR2 SNEGSKA (reference sequence). The V segment lost 5 bases and the J segment 5 bases; nucleotides outside the gene matches: 8. CDR3 DNA: TGCAGTGCTTATCCGGGACAGATAAATGAAAAACTGTTTTTT. This encodes CSAYPGQINEKLFF.

The chain recombines TRBV6-6 with TRBJ2-5; perhaps TRBD1 as D (5 bases). Per the germline V gene, CDR1 is MNHNY and CDR2 is SVGAGI (reference sequence). V dropped 5 bases and J dropped 4 bases, with 11 bases sitting between them. This CDR3 is built from 13 residues. CDR3 coding DNA: TGTGCCAGCAGTCTCAGGGTGCGAGAGACCCAGTACTTC. This sequence encodes CASSLRVRETQYF.

This chain connects TRBV15 to TRBJ1-5; a possible D gene is TRBD1 (5 bases). CDR3 length: 15 amino acids. V was trimmed by 1 base and J by 7 bases, leaving 14 bases between them. Per germline, CDR1 LNHNV and CDR2 YYDKDF (reference sequence). For the CDR3, the DNA is TGTGCCACCAGCAGAGGTGAAGGGGCCGAGCAGCCCCAGCATTTT. Translation gives CATSRGEGAEQPQHF.

This clonotype was seen once. This chain links TRBV2 with TRBJ2-2; D remains ambiguous. This CDR3 comprises 14 residues. Trimming took off 4 bases at V and 6 bases at J, with 12 bases between the two ends. The germline V gene encodes CDR1 SNHLY and CDR2 FYNNEI. The CDR3 spells CASSALVAAGELFF. CDR3 coding DNA: TGTGCCAGCAGTGCCCTGGTTGCGGCCGGGGAGCTGTTTTTT.

This clonotype has just one count. V is TRBV7-2 and J is TRBJ2-7; D remains unclear. Per the germline V gene, CDR1 is SGHTA and CDR2 is FQGNSA. The CDR3 has 14 amino acids. Trimming took off 2 bases at V and 6 bases at J, with 14 bases between the two ends. CDR3 DNA: TGTGCCAGCAGCTTAAACCCCCCGTGGGGCGAGCAGTACTTC. Translated: CASSLNPPWGEQYF.

This clonotype was seen only once. The V call is TRBV23-1, the J call TRBJ2-7; D gene uncertain. TRBV23-1 is noted as an ORF with a role that remains uncertain. The CDR3 spans 14 residues. The V and J ends lost 0 bases and 3 bases respectively, with 9 bases between them. DNA for the CDR3: TGCGCCAGCAGTCAATCCGGTGATGGCTACGAGCAGTACTTC. Translating gives CASSQSGDGYEQYF.

This chain connects TRBV30 to TRBJ1-5; tentatively, D is TRBD1 (5 bases). The germline CDR1 and CDR2 sequences are GTSNPN and SVGIG (reference sequence). The length of the CDR3 is 11 residues. Deletions cut 7 bases from V and 7 bases from J, with 11 bases between. In nucleotides, the CDR3 is TGTGCCTTGGGGGGGTCCCAGCCCCAGCATTTT. It specifies CALGGSQPQHF.

The chain combines TRBV10-2 with TRBJ2-7; D unresolved. Germline loops: CDR1 WSHSY, CDR2 SAAADI. The CDR3 has 13 amino acids. V was trimmed by 6 bases and J by 6 bases, leaving 15 bases between them. CDR3 bases: TGCGCCAGCAGCGCCAGAAGCCCCGGCGAGCAGTACTTC. Translation gives CASSARSPGEQYF.

This sequence joins TRBV9 and TRBJ1-2; 10 bases align to TRBD1. Per germline, CDR1 SGDLS and CDR2 YYNGEE. Germline trimming cut 7 bases from V and 2 bases from J; bases unmatched to any gene: 5. The CDR3 has 14 amino acids. The CDR3 nucleotides are TGTGCCAGCCGGAAGGGACAGGGGAACTATGGCTACACCTTC. It encodes CASRKGQGNYGYTF.